This is a list of T cell receptor beta chains from one sample in a study of vaccination and CD4 T cells after COVID-19. MiXCR was run by TCRdb on the PCR reads, yielding one entry per CDR3 protein. The table has around 16,000 distinct CDR3 sequences, 45% to 50% seen once. These receptors lack a known antigen. The sequencing input was CD4+ T cells from blood, cultured in vitro. The source is a human donor who had recovered from COVID-19. CDR3s include the opening cysteine and the closing phenylalanine or tryptophan. Fields, in order: V gene, J gene, clone size, D gene, CDR3 DNA, CDR3 protein. D genes are given only for firm matches. The size of a clone is reported for some rows only, either as once, few or many, or as a class for expanded clones.

v_gene: TRBV21-1
j_gene: TRBJ1-1
abundance: few
d_gene: .
CDR3nt: TGTGCCAGCAGCAAAGAGCGAGCTTTCTTT
CDR3aa: CASSKERAFF

v_gene: TRBV20-1
j_gene: TRBJ2-2
abundance: .
d_gene: TRBD2
CDR3nt: TGCAGTGCTAGGGGCGGGGCTAGCGGGAACACCGGGGAGCTGTTTTTT
CDR3aa: CSARGGASGNTGELFF

v_gene: TRBV30
j_gene: TRBJ2-3
abundance: .
d_gene: TRBD1
CDR3nt: TGTGCCTGGAGTGTAGGACAGGGGGCAGATACGCAGTATTTT
CDR3aa: CAWSVGQGADTQYF

v_gene: TRBV18
j_gene: TRBJ1-1
abundance: .
d_gene: TRBD1
CDR3nt: TGTGCCAGCTCACCGTTCAGGGGGGAGAACACTGAAGCTTTCTTT
CDR3aa: CASSPFRGENTEAFF

v_gene: TRBV25-1
j_gene: TRBJ2-5
abundance: .
d_gene: .
CDR3nt: TGTGCCAGCAGTGAGGTGGGCAGCTACCAAGAGACCCAGTACTTC
CDR3aa: CASSEVGSYQETQYF

v_gene: TRBV27
j_gene: TRBJ1-5
abundance: .
d_gene: .
CDR3nt: TGTGCCAGCGGCCGACCGGCCGCTAATCAGCCCCAGCATTTT
CDR3aa: CASGRPAANQPQHF

v_gene: TRBV6-1
j_gene: TRBJ1-6
abundance: few
d_gene: .
CDR3nt: TGTGCCAGCACCTTCAATTCACCCCTCCACTTT
CDR3aa: CASTFNSPLHF

v_gene: TRBV11-3
j_gene: TRBJ1-2
abundance: .
d_gene: TRBD1
CDR3nt: TGTGCCAGCAGCGCCCGACAGGGGACCTATGGCTACACCTTC
CDR3aa: CASSARQGTYGYTF

v_gene: TRBV18
j_gene: TRBJ2-5
abundance: .
d_gene: .
CDR3nt: TGTGCCAGCGCCCGGGGCGGGCAAGAGACCCAGTACTTC
CDR3aa: CASARGGQETQYF

v_gene: TRBV20-1
j_gene: TRBJ2-1
abundance: .
d_gene: TRBD1
CDR3nt: TGCAGTGCGGAGACAGGGCAATACAATGAGCAGTTCTTC
CDR3aa: CSAETGQYNEQFF

v_gene: TRBV15
j_gene: TRBJ2-1
abundance: .
d_gene: TRBD2
CDR3nt: TGTGCCACCAGCAGAGATCTGAGGGCGGGAGAAGGGAATGAGCAGTTCTTC
CDR3aa: CATSRDLRAGEGNEQFF

v_gene: TRBV20-1
j_gene: TRBJ1-2
abundance: few
d_gene: .
CDR3nt: TGCAGTGCCCTAGCCCAACAGGCGGGTGGCTACACCTTC
CDR3aa: CSALAQQAGGYTF

v_gene: TRBV2
j_gene: TRBJ2-7
abundance: few
d_gene: .
CDR3nt: TGTGCCAGCAGTGGGCAAGTGAACGAGCAGTACTTC
CDR3aa: CASSGQVNEQYF

v_gene: TRBV7-2
j_gene: TRBJ1-3
abundance: .
d_gene: .
CDR3nt: TGTGCCAGCAGCTTAGACAGAAACCCTGGAAACACCATATATTTT
CDR3aa: CASSLDRNPGNTIYF

v_gene: TRBV20-1
j_gene: TRBJ2-1
abundance: .
d_gene: .
CDR3nt: TGCAGTGCACAGACGTGGCAGGGCTCCTACAATGAGCAGTTCTTC
CDR3aa: CSAQTWQGSYNEQFF

v_gene: TRBV20-1
j_gene: TRBJ1-1
abundance: few
d_gene: .
CDR3nt: TGCAGTGCTAGGAGTGGGCAGGTCCTAAGGGGAGCTTTCTTT
CDR3aa: CSARSGQVLRGAFF

v_gene: TRBV18
j_gene: TRBJ1-2
abundance: .
d_gene: .
CDR3nt: TGTGCCAGCTCACCACCGGGACCTGGCTACACCTTC
CDR3aa: CASSPPGPGYTF

v_gene: TRBV7-9
j_gene: TRBJ1-6
abundance: few
d_gene: .
CDR3nt: TGTGCCAGCAGCTTCACAGGGAATTCACCCCTCCACTTT
CDR3aa: CASSFTGNSPLHF

v_gene: TRBV19
j_gene: TRBJ1-2
abundance: .
d_gene: .
CDR3nt: TGTGCCAGTAGTATAGTATCTCAAGGGACGGGCGACTACACCTTC
CDR3aa: CASSIVSQGTGDYTF

v_gene: TRBV7-8
j_gene: TRBJ2-3
abundance: few
d_gene: TRBD2
CDR3nt: TGTGCCAGCAGCAAAACTAGCGGCACAGATACGCAGTATTTT
CDR3aa: CASSKTSGTDTQYF

v_gene: TRBV6-4
j_gene: TRBJ2-1
abundance: .
d_gene: .
CDR3nt: TGTGCCACCTCCGACGCCACAGGGTATGGCAATGAGCAGTTCTTC
CDR3aa: CATSDATGYGNEQFF

v_gene: TRBV11-3
j_gene: TRBJ2-1
abundance: few
d_gene: .
CDR3nt: TGTGCCAGCCATAGCGGAAGCTCCTACAATGAGCAGTTCTTC
CDR3aa: CASHSGSSYNEQFF

v_gene: TRBV6-2/TRBV6-3
j_gene: TRBJ2-5
abundance: few
d_gene: .
CDR3nt: TGTGCCAGCAGTTACCCGCCCCAGTACTTC
CDR3aa: CASSYPPQYF

v_gene: TRBV11-2
j_gene: TRBJ1-5
abundance: .
d_gene: .
CDR3nt: TGTGCCAGCAGCTTAGCGGGGGGAAATCAGCCCCAGCATTTT
CDR3aa: CASSLAGGNQPQHF

v_gene: TRBV6-2/TRBV6-3
j_gene: TRBJ2-5
abundance: .
d_gene: .
CDR3nt: TGTGCCAGCACCGAAAGGCAGACGGGCACGGGGACCCAGTACTTC
CDR3aa: CASTERQTGTGTQYF

v_gene: TRBV5-4
j_gene: TRBJ1-2
abundance: .
d_gene: .
CDR3nt: TGTGCCAGCAGCTTGGAAGTTTCTGGTCGAGGGGGCTACACCTTC
CDR3aa: CASSLEVSGRGGYTF

v_gene: TRBV6-5
j_gene: TRBJ1-1
abundance: few
d_gene: TRBD1
CDR3nt: TGTGCCAGCAGTTGGTCAACAGGGGATCGCCCGGAAGCTTTCTTT
CDR3aa: CASSWSTGDRPEAFF

v_gene: TRBV6-2/TRBV6-3
j_gene: TRBJ2-7
abundance: once
d_gene: TRBD1
CDR3nt: TGTGCCAACAGTGGACAGGGGAGGAACGAGCAGTACTTC
CDR3aa: CANSGQGRNEQYF

v_gene: TRBV20-1
j_gene: TRBJ2-5
abundance: few
d_gene: .
CDR3nt: TGCAGTGCAGCCGGACAGCAAGAGACCCAGTACTTC
CDR3aa: CSAAGQQETQYF

v_gene: TRBV29-1
j_gene: TRBJ1-5
abundance: .
d_gene: .
CDR3nt: TGCAGCGTTGGGGCAACGAATCAGCCCCAGCATTTT
CDR3aa: CSVGATNQPQHF

v_gene: TRBV7-9
j_gene: TRBJ1-5
abundance: .
d_gene: .
CDR3nt: TGTGCCAGCAGCCAAGATCCCAGGGTTGGTCAGCCCCAGCATTTT
CDR3aa: CASSQDPRVGQPQHF

v_gene: TRBV7-2
j_gene: TRBJ2-1
abundance: .
d_gene: .
CDR3nt: TGTGCCAGCAGCTTGGGGCGCGCAAACAATGAGCAGTTCTTC
CDR3aa: CASSLGRANNEQFF

v_gene: TRBV27
j_gene: TRBJ2-2
abundance: .
d_gene: TRBD2
CDR3nt: TGTGCCAGCAGACGAGCGGGAGGTAGCACCGGGGAGCTGTTTTTT
CDR3aa: CASRRAGGSTGELFF

v_gene: TRBV11-2
j_gene: TRBJ1-1
abundance: .
d_gene: .
CDR3nt: TGTGCCAGCAGCCGGGACGTGGTCACTGAAGCTTTCTTT
CDR3aa: CASSRDVVTEAFF

v_gene: TRBV27
j_gene: TRBJ2-1
abundance: .
d_gene: .
CDR3nt: TGTGCCAGCAGTAGAAACCACAATGAGCAGTTCTTC
CDR3aa: CASSRNHNEQFF

v_gene: TRBV20-1
j_gene: TRBJ1-2
abundance: .
d_gene: TRBD1
CDR3nt: TGCAGTGCTAGATGGACAGGGAACTATGGCTACACCTTC
CDR3aa: CSARWTGNYGYTF

v_gene: TRBV27
j_gene: TRBJ1-2
abundance: few
d_gene: .
CDR3nt: TGTGCCAGCAGCCGTGGGAGGGGAGGTAACTATGGCTACACCTTC
CDR3aa: CASSRGRGGNYGYTF

v_gene: TRBV6-2/TRBV6-3
j_gene: TRBJ2-1
abundance: .
d_gene: .
CDR3nt: TGTGCCAGCAGTCCAACCGGGACTCACTCCTACAATGAGCAGTTCTTC
CDR3aa: CASSPTGTHSYNEQFF

v_gene: TRBV5-1
j_gene: TRBJ2-3
abundance: .
d_gene: .
CDR3nt: TGCGCCAGCAGCGCAGGACCGCTAGATACGCAGTATTTT
CDR3aa: CASSAGPLDTQYF

v_gene: TRBV20-1
j_gene: TRBJ2-1
abundance: few
d_gene: TRBD2
CDR3nt: TGCAGTGCTAGAATGGGACTAGCGGGGGGGCACAATGAGCAGTTCTTC
CDR3aa: CSARMGLAGGHNEQFF

v_gene: TRBV25-1
j_gene: TRBJ1-2
abundance: once
d_gene: TRBD1
CDR3nt: TGTGCCAGCAGTGAATTGGGAACAGGGGATGATGGCTACACCTTC
CDR3aa: CASSELGTGDDGYTF

v_gene: TRBV7-2
j_gene: TRBJ1-2
abundance: .
d_gene: .
CDR3nt: TGTGCCAGCAGCTTAGAAATCCGGGGAAGGGGCTATGGCTACACCTTC
CDR3aa: CASSLEIRGRGYGYTF

v_gene: TRBV4-3
j_gene: TRBJ1-5
abundance: .
d_gene: .
CDR3nt: TGCGCCAGCAGCCAAGTCGAGGGGCATCAGCCCCAGCATTTT
CDR3aa: CASSQVEGHQPQHF